This paragraph covers one TCR beta chain sequence. Its antigen is currently unknown. V lost 4 bases, J lost 1 base, and 2 bases stayed unmatched. The CDR3 totals 15 residues. Germline V gene sequence: CDR1 SQVTM, CDR2 ANQGSEA. The data are from a study of identical twins. Findings of the study overall: Memory repertoires lacked the insertion deficit that abundant cord blood beta clonotypes showed.

The authors used template switching to add a universal primer site and gave cDNA unique molecular identifiers. MiXCR, run by TCRdb on the 5' RACE reads, gives a single entry per CDR3 protein. The sample yields some 1,600,000 distinct CDR3 sequences, around 33% seen once. Sequencing input: cord blood. The clonotype originates from a newborn girl in good health. The V gene is TRBV29-1, the J gene TRBJ2-5, with 14 bases aligning to TRBD2. The CDR3: CSVGTSGRPQETQYF. CDR3 coding DNA: TGCAGCGTTGGGACTAGCGGGAGGCCCCAAGAGACCCAGTACTTC. Full variable domain (rest looked up from reference TRBV29-1 and TRBJ2-5): SAVISQKPSRDICQRGTSLTIQCQVDSQVTMMFWYRQQPGQSLTLIATANQGSEATYESGFVIDKFPISRPNLTFSTLTVSNMSPEDSSIYLCSVGTSGRPQETQYFGPGTRLLVL.